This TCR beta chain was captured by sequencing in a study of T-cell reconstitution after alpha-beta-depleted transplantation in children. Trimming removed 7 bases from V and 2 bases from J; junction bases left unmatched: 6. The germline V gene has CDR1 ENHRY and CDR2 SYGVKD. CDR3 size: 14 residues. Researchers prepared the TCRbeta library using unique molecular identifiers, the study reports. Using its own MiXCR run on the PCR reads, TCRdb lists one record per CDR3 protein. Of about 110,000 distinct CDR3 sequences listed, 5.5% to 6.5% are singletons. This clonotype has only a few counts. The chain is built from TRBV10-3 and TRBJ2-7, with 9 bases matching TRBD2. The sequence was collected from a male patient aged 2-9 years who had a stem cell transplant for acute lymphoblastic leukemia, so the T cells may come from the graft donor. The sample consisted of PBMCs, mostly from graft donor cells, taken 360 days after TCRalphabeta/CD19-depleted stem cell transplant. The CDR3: CAINGLAPTYEQYF. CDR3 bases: TGTGCCATCAACGGACTAGCGCCTACCTACGAGCAGTACTTC.